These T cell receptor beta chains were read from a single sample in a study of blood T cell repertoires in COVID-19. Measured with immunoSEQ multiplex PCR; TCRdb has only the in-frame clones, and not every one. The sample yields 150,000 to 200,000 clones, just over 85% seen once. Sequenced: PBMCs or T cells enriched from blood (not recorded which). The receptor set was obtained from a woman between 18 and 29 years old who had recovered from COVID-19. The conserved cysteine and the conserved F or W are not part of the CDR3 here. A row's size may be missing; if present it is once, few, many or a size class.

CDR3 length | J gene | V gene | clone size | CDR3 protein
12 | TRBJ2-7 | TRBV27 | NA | ASSFDRGGREQY
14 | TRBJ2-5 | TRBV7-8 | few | ASSPGVGGPQETQY
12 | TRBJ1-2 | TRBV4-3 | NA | ASSSGQGPYGYT
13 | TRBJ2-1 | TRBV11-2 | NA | ASSSGVVGVHEQF
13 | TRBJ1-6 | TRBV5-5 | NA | ASSRTRERNSPLH
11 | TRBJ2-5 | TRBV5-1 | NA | ASSSSVQETQY
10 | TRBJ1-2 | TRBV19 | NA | ASSWRDYGYT
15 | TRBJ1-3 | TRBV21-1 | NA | ASSKALLGSSGNTIY
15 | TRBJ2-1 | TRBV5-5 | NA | ASSDGTSGLPNNEQF
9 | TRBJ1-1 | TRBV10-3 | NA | AISKGELAF
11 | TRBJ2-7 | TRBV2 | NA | ASSERLSYEQY
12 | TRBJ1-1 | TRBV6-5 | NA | ASSYGQISTEAF
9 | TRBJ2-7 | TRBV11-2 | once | ASSLVLEQY
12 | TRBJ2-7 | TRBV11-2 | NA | ASSSGTGTYEQY
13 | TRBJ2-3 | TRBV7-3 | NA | ASSPLAAGTDTQY
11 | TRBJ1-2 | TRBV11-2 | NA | ASSSRVNYGYT
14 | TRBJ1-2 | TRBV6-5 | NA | ASSYSIGTGSHGYT
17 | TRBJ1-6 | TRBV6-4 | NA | ASSDSQGSQPAYNSPLH
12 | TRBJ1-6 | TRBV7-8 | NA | ASSLPMSNSPLH
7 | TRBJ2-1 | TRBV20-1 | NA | SAPSEGV
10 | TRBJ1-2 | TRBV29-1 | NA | SVETTNYGYT
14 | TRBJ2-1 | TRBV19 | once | ASSIWGGDSYNEQF
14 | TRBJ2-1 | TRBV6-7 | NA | ASSYEGLARHNEQF
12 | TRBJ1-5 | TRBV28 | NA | ASSSYIGNQPQH
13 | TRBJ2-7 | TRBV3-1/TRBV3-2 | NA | ASSQGGSGSHEQY
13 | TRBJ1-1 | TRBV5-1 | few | ASSLGFSEQPEAF
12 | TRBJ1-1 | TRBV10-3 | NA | AITLNRDSTEAF
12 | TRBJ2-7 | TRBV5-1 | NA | ASSPIERPYEQY
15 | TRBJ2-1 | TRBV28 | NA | ASSLAGGPHSYNEQF
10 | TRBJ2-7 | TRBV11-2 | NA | ASSLVVYEQY
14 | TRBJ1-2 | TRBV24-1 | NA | ATSDPGQAYNYGYT
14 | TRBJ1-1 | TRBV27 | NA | ASSLNRGLVNTEAF
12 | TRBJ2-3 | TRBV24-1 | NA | ATSETAGTDTQY
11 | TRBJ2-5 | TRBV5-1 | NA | ASSADRVETQY
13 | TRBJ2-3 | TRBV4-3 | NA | ASSQDRGVADTQY
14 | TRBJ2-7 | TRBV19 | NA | ASSIEAVQGGYEQY
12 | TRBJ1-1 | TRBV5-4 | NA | ASTPPGQGNRAF
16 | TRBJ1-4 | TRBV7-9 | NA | ASSSTGDPTSTNEKLF
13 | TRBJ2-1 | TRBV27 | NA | ASSFRAGARNEQF
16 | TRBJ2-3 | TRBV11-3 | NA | ASSLGQGHSDLQDTQY
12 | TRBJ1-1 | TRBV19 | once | ASSVAGGNTEAF
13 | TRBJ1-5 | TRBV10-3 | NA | AISEEEDSNQPQH
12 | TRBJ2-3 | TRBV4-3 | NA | ASSQDPPVDTQY
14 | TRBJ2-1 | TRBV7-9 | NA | ASSSPPGHLYNEQF
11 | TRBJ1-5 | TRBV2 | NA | ASKGTGETPQH
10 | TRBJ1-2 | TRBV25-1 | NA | ASMVQGSGYT
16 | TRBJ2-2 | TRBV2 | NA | ASRESTDTMANTGELF
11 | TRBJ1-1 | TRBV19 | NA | ASTRGLGAEAF
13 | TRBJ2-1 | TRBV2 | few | ASSGDRGWGNEQF
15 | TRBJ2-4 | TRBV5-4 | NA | ASSPQGGEVAKNIQY
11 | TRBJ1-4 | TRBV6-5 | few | ASSYATGEKLF
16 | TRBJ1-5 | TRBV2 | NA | ASRHHRRGRNGNQPQH
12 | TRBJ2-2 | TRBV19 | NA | ASSMGGNTGELF